The 2 T cell receptor beta chains given below trace back to one sample, sequenced in a study of T cells in Graves' hyperthyroidism and ophthalmopathy. The source material, RNA transcripts, was used to amplify TCR beta CDR3 regions. The TCR CDR3 was amplified in a first-round RT-PCR using the HTBI primer set. A single record per CDR3 protein comes from TCRdb applying MiXCR to the multiplex PCR reads. The data contain over 650,000 distinct CDR3 sequences, around 15% of them singletons. Sequenced: blood. The receptor set was obtained from a man aged 18 to 29 with Graves' hyperthyroidism.

This clonotype appeared a few times. The J gene is TRBJ2-1, the V gene TRBV29-1, with unresolved D. The length of the CDR3 is 11 residues. Trimming pared 1 base from V and 6 bases from J, leaving 4 bases between. Germline V gene data show CDR1 as SQVTM and CDR2 as ANQGSEA. The CDR3 coding sequence is TGCAGCGTTGAAGCATCCAATGAGCAGTTCTTC. Protein: CSVEASNEQFF.

This clonotype has more than one count but fewer than ten. The chain is built from TRBV28 and TRBJ2-7; D possibly corresponds to TRBD2 (6 bases). This CDR3 is built from 18 residues. In germline, CDR1 is MDHEN, CDR2 SYDVKM. Trimming pared 5 bases from V and 0 bases from J, leaving 23 bases between. CDR3 nucleotides: TGTGCCAGCAGTCCCGACCTGGGGACGGGAGACCACTCCTACGAGCAGTACTTC. It is translated as CASSPDLGTGDHSYEQYF.